Presented here are 7 T cell receptor beta chains from one specimen sequenced in a study of metastatic and nonmetastatic thyroid tumors (dated by TCRdb to about 2020). None of the patients had been given any treatment before thyroid surgery. The library came from PCR. Reads for this sample came from an Illumina HiSeq 4000. TCRdb reworked the public reads: Q25 trimming with fastp, MiXCR clone assembly, productive beta chains retained. This sample is represented by under 20,000 clones; approximately 20% of them were singletons. The ten most abundant clones make up 15% to 20% of the sample. The specimen sequenced was tumor tissue. Receptors were obtained from a female donor with papillary thyroid cancer or a benign thyroid nodule (not recorded which). Some clones in this sample may be carry-over from other donors' samples.

This clone appeared many times. One base away lies a much larger clone, so this may be a sequencing read error. This chain joins TRBV7-2 and TRBJ2-7; D possibly corresponds to TRBD1 (6 bases). This CDR3 contains 20 residues. The V gene's germline CDR1 is SGHTA and CDR2 FQGNSA. CDR3 protein: CASSLARPLPTGLGSYEQYF. The CDR3 nucleotides read TGTGCCAGCAGCCTAGCTCGTCCCTTGCCGACAGGTTTGGGCTCCTACGAGCAGTACTTC.

This clone was found a few times. The chain is built from TRBV12-3 or TRBV12-4 and TRBJ2-7; the match to TRBD2 covers 7 bases. V lost 6 bases to trimming and J lost 5 bases; unmatched junction nucleotides: 7. This CDR3 is 13 amino acids long. The CDR3 is CASRAGAGNEQYF. The CDR3 DNA reads as TGTGCCAGCAGGGCGGGAGCGGGAAACGAGCAGTACTTC.

This clone was recorded many times. The chain carries TRBV6-2 or TRBV6-3 and TRBJ1-5; D possibly corresponds to TRBD1 (6 bases). This CDR3 is 15 amino acids long. Germline V gene data show CDR1 as MNHEY and CDR2 as SVGEGT. V shed 7 bases and J shed 9 bases, with 22 bases lying between them. The DNA of the CDR3 is TGTGCCAGCACTAACCGGGACACAATTGTTCGGCCCCAGCATTTT. Translating gives CASTNRDTIVRPQHF.

This clone was observed a handful of times. This chain connects TRBV2 to TRBJ2-7; 10 nucleotides line up with TRBD2. Germline values: CDR1 SNHLY, CDR2 FYNNEI. The CDR3 contains 15 residues. The V and J ends lost 10 bases and 3 bases, in that order; junction bases with no gene match: 12. The CDR3 region has the DNA TGTGCCAACAGCGAAAGGACTAGCGGAGTCTACGAGCAGTACTTC. This translates into CANSERTSGVYEQYF.

The V gene is TRBV28, the J gene TRBJ2-7; D not certain. This CDR3 region has 13 residues. Germline-derived CDR1 and CDR2 are MDHEN and SYDVKM. V lost 2 bases and J lost 5, with 10 bases in between. The CDR3 reads CASSLRGGDEQYF. As DNA, the CDR3 is TGTGCCAGCAGTTTACGAGGTGGGGACGAGCAGTACTTC.

The table lists this clone with a few counts. The genes are TRBV6-5 and TRBJ2-7; TRBD2 agrees at 8 bases. CDR1 MNHEY and CDR2 SVGAGI come from the germline V gene. This CDR3 is 13 amino acids long. Trimming removed 2 bases from V and 7 bases from J; junction bases left unmatched: 4. As DNA, the CDR3 is TGTGCCAGCAGTTACGGCGGGAGGACAGAGCAGTACTTC. This codes for CASSYGGRTEQYF.

This clone was counted many times. The CDR3 DNA reads TGTGCCAGCTCACCACGCTCTAGCGGGACACTCTACAATGAGCAGTTCTTC. Translated, it gives CASSPRSSGTLYNEQFF. The chain employs TRBV18 and TRBJ2-1, with 9 nucleotides matching TRBD2. Looked up from germline, CDR1 is KGHSH and CDR2 is LQKENI. The junction had 7 bases not matched to a gene; V was cut back by 1 base and J by 3 bases. The CDR3 has 17 residues.